The clone carrying this TCR beta chain occurred a few times. The antigen remains undetermined. V dropped 8 bases and J dropped 7 bases, with 9 bases sitting between them. This CDR3 spans 11 amino acids. Looked up from germline, CDR1 is LNHDA and CDR2 is SQIVND (reference sequence). From the reads, TCRdb called clonotypes with MiXCR, one entry per CDR3 protein. The table has under 200,000 distinct CDR3 sequences, roughly 15% seen once. The data belong to a study of T cell repertoires in cytomegalovirus infection. Background on the study: A matching HLA type, together with CMV infection, was signaled by public TCR beta signatures. Overall study results and limits: Clonotype analysis showed dominance of the ex vivo response by HLA-C-restricted CMV-specific TCR beta clonotypes.

This clonotype was sampled from a human donor in good health (CMV status not recorded). Some clones in this sample may be carry-over from other donors' samples. The chain recombines TRBV19 with TRBJ2-1, with D possibly matching TRBD2 (5 bases). Sequenced input: CD8+ T cells from PBMCs. The CDR3 protein is CASRTGNEQFF. CDR3 in DNA: TGTGCCAGTCGGACTGGGAATGAGCAGTTCTTC.